Listed below are T cell receptor beta chains from one sample, sequenced in a study of response to subunit inactivated influenza vaccine. TCRdb re-derived calls from the RT-PCR reads in MiXCR, one entry per CDR3 protein. Here the sample spans over 800,000 distinct CDR3 sequences, less than 25% being singletons. The sample in question was PBMCs from blood, obtained 5 days after vaccination. The receptors stem from a man aged 50 to 60 who received an inactivated influenza vaccine. Each CDR3 is given with its conserved first and last residue. The D gene is left open where the match is weak. Some rows have no size entry. The others give once, few or many, or a class for an expanded clone.

d_call,v_call,j_call,clone_size,cdr3_nt,cdr3_aa
.,TRBV29-1,TRBJ2-3,.,TGCAGCGCCCGGACCACAGATACGCAGTATTTT,CSARTTDTQYF
TRBD2,TRBV11-2,TRBJ2-1,few,TGTGCCAGCAGCGCGACGATCGGGCTAGCGGGAGCTCGTGACAATGAGCAGTTCTTC,CASSATIGLAGARDNEQFF
TRBD1,TRBV6-5,TRBJ2-7,.,TGTGCCAGCAGCCACTCCGGGACAGGGGCCTACGAGCAGTACTTC,CASSHSGTGAYEQYF
TRBD1,TRBV29-1,TRBJ1-2,.,TGCAGCGGCTCAGTACAGGGGGAGGACTATGGCTACACCTTC,CSGSVQGEDYGYTF
TRBD1,TRBV3-1,TRBJ1-6,.,TGTGCCAGCAGCCGTACGGCACAGGGGGATTCACCCCTCCACTTT,CASSRTAQGDSPLHF
TRBD2,TRBV29-1,TRBJ2-3,.,TGCAGCGTCCCAGACTCTCTAGCGGGAGTATACATAAGCACAGATACGCAGTATTTT,CSVPDSLAGVYISTDTQYF
.,TRBV10-2,TRBJ2-5,.,TGCGCCAGCAGTGAGTCGAAACTCCAAGAGACCCAGTACTTC,CASSESKLQETQYF
.,TRBV21-1,TRBJ2-2,.,TGTGCCAGCAGCAAACGAATGTACACCGGGGAGCTGTTTTTT,CASSKRMYTGELFF
TRBD2,TRBV4-2,TRBJ2-5,.,TGTGCCAGCAGCCAACGAACTAGCGGGGGGAAGTACCAAGAGACCCAGTACTTC,CASSQRTSGGKYQETQYF
.,TRBV2,TRBJ2-5,few,TGTGCCAGTGGGGCACAAGAGACCCAGTACTTC,CASGAQETQYF
.,TRBV6-1,TRBJ2-4,.,TGTGCCAGCAGTCCCCGCGGGGAGCTAGCCAAAAACATTCAGTACTTC,CASSPRGELAKNIQYF
.,TRBV11-2,TRBJ2-5,once,TGTGCCAGCATCCCGAGTAGGGCGGGTGAGACCCAGTACTTC,CASIPSRAGETQYF
.,TRBV6-2/TRBV6-3,TRBJ1-5,once,TGTGCCAGCAGAATAGAAAATCAGCCCCAGCATTTT,CASRIENQPQHF
.,TRBV7-9,TRBJ1-1,.,TGTGCCAGCAGCCGACCTGGGGTTAGAGGCACTGAAGCTTTCTTT,CASSRPGVRGTEAFF
.,TRBV4-1,TRBJ2-4,.,TGCGCCAGCAGCCAAGGCCCCACCCCCTATGAGATTCAGTACTTC,CASSQGPTPYEIQYF
TRBD1,TRBV20-1,TRBJ1-4,.,TGCAGTGCTATCCGGGACAGGGTCGAAAAACTGTTTTTT,CSAIRDRVEKLFF
.,TRBV12-3/TRBV12-4,TRBJ2-7,.,TGTGCCAGCAGTTTAGATACAGGGATAGGCGAGCAGTACTTC,CASSLDTGIGEQYF
.,TRBV27,TRBJ1-4,.,TGTGCCAGCGGGGTGTTGGGTGGAGAAAAACTGTTTTTT,CASGVLGGEKLFF
TRBD2,TRBV2,TRBJ2-2,few,TGTGCCAGCAGTACTAGCGGGAGATTGGCCGGGGAGCTGTTTTTT,CASSTSGRLAGELFF
.,TRBV7-2,TRBJ2-2,many,TGTGCCAGCAGCTTATCGCGGGAGAACACCGGGGAGCTGTTTTTT,CASSLSRENTGELFF
.,TRBV12-3/TRBV12-4,TRBJ1-4,.,TGTGCCAGCAGTTACCGGGCAGGGGCCGATGAAAAACTGTTTTTT,CASSYRAGADEKLFF
.,TRBV11-1,TRBJ2-3,.,TGTGCCAGCAGCCTACCTCCGGGACGGCTGCAAAACGCAGATACGCAGTATTTT,CASSLPPGRLQNADTQYF
.,TRBV20-1,TRBJ2-4,few,TGCAGTGCTAGAGATTCAAAGAGGACCTCGAACATTCAGTACTTC,CSARDSKRTSNIQYF
TRBD2,TRBV7-9,TRBJ2-1,.,TGTGCCAGCAGCACCACTCCCGGGACTAGCGGGTTTAATGAGCAGTTCTTC,CASSTTPGTSGFNEQFF
.,TRBV7-2,TRBJ2-1,few,TGTGCCAGCACTATCTACAATGAGCAGTTCTTC,CASTIYNEQFF